What follows is one T cell receptor (beta chain) and its context. Its antigen is undetermined. This specimen belongs to a study of T cell responses to AZD1222 COVID-19 vaccine. Findings and caveats of the study: The CD4 TCRs associated with vaccination extended across spike and predominated at 160-218 and 743-854. Only a handful of AZD1222 recipients, roughly 6 in all, had baseline seropositivity.

TCRdb's copy holds only in-frame clones and misses some; the assay was immunoSEQ multiplex PCR. The data contain approximately 80,000 clones, 75% to 90% of them singletons. Germline V lookup: CDR1 MDHEN, CDR2 SYDVKM. The CDR3 sequence is 18 residues long. The V gene end was trimmed by 0 bases and the J gene end by 4 bases; junction bases not matched to a gene: 14. This TCR was recovered from an adult who received the AZD1222 COVID-19 vaccine. The source material was peripheral blood, sampled 28 days after the second AZD1222 dose. J is TRBJ2-5 and V is TRBV28; 7 bases align to TRBD1. CDR3 DNA sequence: TGTGCCAGCAGTTTATGGCGGTCGGGGACCGGGACAGTAGAGACCCAGTACTTC. Amino acid sequence: CASSLWRSGTGTVETQYF.